Listed below are T cell receptor beta chains from one sample, sequenced in a study of Ad26.COV2.S vaccination and SARS-CoV-2 variants. The method was immunoSEQ multiplex PCR; TCRdb's version includes in-frame clones alone and lacks a portion of them. The sample consists of around 450,000 clones, roughly 87% of them appearing once. This specimen was peripheral blood, taken in a trial of Ad26.COV2.S vaccine versus placebo. The origin of the receptors is a person between 18 and 65 years old who received the Ad26.COV2.S COVID-19 vaccine or a placebo. Each CDR3 is given with its conserved first and last residue. The D gene is left open where the match is weak. For some rows the clone size is stated as once, few or many, or as a class when expanded; others skip it.

CASSLVLAGDLPYNEQFF | TGTGCCAGCAGCTTAGTGCTAGCGGGAGACCTGCCCTACAATGAGCAGTTCTTC | - | TRBD2 | TRBJ2-1 | TRBV7-9
CASSQPRGQGVWDPVLTF | TGCGCCAGCAGCCAACCCCGGGGACAGGGGGTGTGGGACCCAGTCCTGACTTTC | - | TRBD1 | TRBJ2-6 | TRBV4-1
CASSIPGQGRENIQYF | TGCGCCAGCAGCATCCCGGGACAGGGAAGGGAAAACATTCAGTACTTC | - | TRBD1 | TRBJ2-4 | TRBV5-1
CASAVRGHRSVYEQYF | TGTGCCAGCGCAGTGAGGGGACACCGAAGCGTATACGAGCAGTACTTC | - | - | TRBJ2-7 | TRBV7-9
CASSYVDGLGGEQYF | TGTGCCAGCAGCTACGTCGACGGTCTTGGGGGCGAGCAGTACTTC | few | - | TRBJ2-7 | TRBV6-1
CASSSQGGQGFQSQFF | TGTGCCAGCAGCTCCCAAGGGGGACAGGGATTTCAATCGCAGTTCTTC | - | TRBD1 | TRBJ2-1 | TRBV7-6
CSVEGEFRAFF | TGCAGCGTTGAAGGAGAGTTTCGGGCTTTCTTT | - | - | TRBJ1-1 | TRBV29-1
CASSIPRNQPQHF | TGTGCCAGTAGTATACCTCGCAATCAGCCCCAGCATTTT | - | - | TRBJ1-5 | TRBV19
CASSPTMNTEAFF | TGTGCCAGCAGCCCTACCATGAACACTGAAGCTTTCTTT | - | - | TRBJ1-1 | TRBV7-3
CASSSTSYGYTF | TGTGCCAGCAGTTCCACTTCCTATGGCTACACCTTC | - | - | TRBJ1-2 | TRBV12-3/TRBV12-4
CASSPFGGGNAGELFF | TGTGCCAGCAGCCCCTTCGGGGGCGGTAATGCCGGGGAGCTGTTTTTT | once | - | TRBJ2-2 | TRBV13
CASSLYSWDTIYF | TGTGCCAGCAGCTTGTATTCGTGGGACACCATATATTTT | - | - | TRBJ1-3 | TRBV5-5
CASSFNGGAGEQYF | TGTGCCAGCAGCTTTAACGGGGGGGCCGGCGAGCAGTACTTC | - | TRBD2 | TRBJ2-7 | TRBV7-2
CASSLVFGIGETQYF | TGTGCCAGCAGCTTAGTTTTCGGGATCGGGGAGACCCAGTACTTC | once | - | TRBJ2-5 | TRBV11-2
CASSAWGAAGNTIYF | TGTGCCAGCAGCGCCTGGGGGGCTGCTGGAAACACCATATATTTT | - | - | TRBJ1-3 | TRBV6-6
CASSLAWENEKLFF | TGTGCCAGCAGCTTAGCTTGGGAAAATGAAAAACTGTTTTTT | few | - | TRBJ1-4 | TRBV11-3
CASTVLGASGNTIYF | TGTGCCAGCACCGTCCTGGGGGCGTCTGGAAACACCATATATTTT | - | - | TRBJ1-3 | TRBV28
CASKGAPEAFF | TGTGCCAGCAAGGGGGCTCCTGAAGCTTTCTTT | - | TRBD1 | TRBJ1-1 | TRBV6-5
CASSHDRTDGYTF | TGTGCCAGCAGCCACGACAGGACTGATGGCTACACCTTC | - | - | TRBJ1-2 | TRBV27
CASSLRETQYF | TGTGCCAGCAGTCTGAGAGAGACCCAGTACTTC | - | - | TRBJ2-5 | TRBV11-3
CASSLSDRTGNTIYF | TGCGCCAGCAGCCTATCGGACAGGACTGGAAACACCATATATTTT | - | TRBD1 | TRBJ1-3 | TRBV4-3
CASSLVQGNYEQYF | TGCGCCAGCAGCTTGGTTCAGGGGAACTACGAGCAGTACTTC | - | - | TRBJ2-7 | TRBV5-1
CASSFPGPGKNIQYF | TGTGCCAGCAGCTTCCCAGGGCCGGGCAAAAACATTCAGTACTTC | - | - | TRBJ2-4 | TRBV7-8